Below, 9 T cell receptor beta chains from the same sample are listed, as sequenced in a study of siplizumab effects on memory and regulatory T cells (dated by TCRdb to the late 2010s). Library creation used the immunoSEQ multiplex PCR assay. In TCRdb, the immuneACCESS table is reduced to in-frame sequences with V and J assigned. These tables do not hold every clone; where another copy was compared, an unresolved V gene accounts for under half, and the others remain unexplained. A total of over 85,000 clones appear in this sample, 95% to 97% of them only once. The ten biggest clones cover 0.025% to 0.035% of the sample. Sequenced: naive CD4+ T cells sorted from blood. Read against the paper, the sample's cell subset or site label means: unstimulated naive T cells. All receptors derive from a human donor in good health.

The chain carries TRBV6-5 and TRBJ1-1, with 7 bases fitting TRBD1. Germline CDR1 and CDR2: MNHEY and SVGAGI. The CDR3 is made up of 15 amino acids. Germline trimming cut 2 bases from V and 4 bases from J; bases unmatched to any gene: 7. In DNA form, the CDR3 reads TGTGCCAGCAGTTACGCAGGGGGGATGGGCACTGAAGCTTTCTTT. Translating it yields CASSYAGGMGTEAFF.

The rearrangement joins TRBV2 to TRBJ1-1; D not resolved. This CDR3 is 12 amino acids long. V lost 7 bases and J 7 bases, leaving 13 bases between the germline ends. CDR1 is SNHLY and CDR2 is FYNNEI in the germline V gene. Here the CDR3 reads CASTLILGEAFF. In DNA, the CDR3 is TGTGCCAGCACTTTAATTCTGGGTGAAGCTTTCTTT.

This chain connects TRBV15 to TRBJ1-2; no clear D gene. The germline V gene encodes CDR1 LNHNV and CDR2 YYDKDF (reference sequence). The length of the CDR3 is 12 residues. V was clipped by 1 base and J by 5 bases, with 5 bases between them. CDR3 sequence reads: CATSRVGYGYTF. In DNA form, the CDR3 reads TGTGCCACCAGCAGAGTAGGGTATGGCTACACCTTC.

J is TRBJ2-3 and V is TRBV25-1; TRBD2 matches 8 bases. Unmatched junction bases numbered 5, after V lost 0 bases and J lost 3 bases. CDR1 is MGHDK, CDR2 SYGVNS, per germline. The CDR3 spans 16 residues. CDR3 DNA: TGTGCCAGCAGTGAATATGCCGGGGGGGCTACAGATACGCAGTATTTT. Protein product: CASSEYAGGATDTQYF. Variable domain in full (rest from reference TRBV25-1 and TRBJ2-3): EADIYQTPRYLVIGTGKKITLECSQTMGHDKMYWYQQDPGMELHLIHYSYGVNSTEKGDLSSESTVSRIRTEHFPLTLESARPSHTSQYLCASSEYAGGATDTQYFGPGTRLTVL.

J is TRBJ2-5 and V is TRBV5-1; D gene unclear. V lost 7 bases and J lost 0, with 10 bases in between. The CDR3 sequence is 13 residues long. Germline CDR1 SGHRS, CDR2 YFSETQ. The DNA for the CDR3 is TGCGCCAGCGGGCCTAGGTACCAAGAGACCCAGTACTTC. Its translation: CASGPRYQETQYF. Drawing the rest from reference TRBV5-1 and TRBJ2-5, the complete variable domain is KAGVTQTPRYLIKTRGQQVTLSCSPISGHRSVSWYQQTPGQGLQFLFEYFSETQRNKGNFPGRFSGRQFSNSRSEMNVSTLELGDSALYLCASGPRYQETQYFGPGTRLLVL.

This clone has only a few counts. The chain employs TRBV10-3 and TRBJ1-1, with unresolved D. Per the germline V gene, CDR1 is ENHRY and CDR2 is SYGVKD. The CDR3 extends over 14 amino acids. Trimming took off 4 bases at V and 0 bases at J, with 9 bases between the two ends. The CDR3 loop reads CAISVASLNTEAFF. In DNA form, the CDR3 reads TGTGCCATCAGTGTAGCATCGCTGAACACTGAAGCTTTCTTT.

The chain joins TRBV6-1 to TRBJ2-5, with a weak D call TRBD2 (6 bases). Trimming pared 4 bases from V and 1 base from J, leaving 10 bases between. Germline V gives CDR1 MNHNS, CDR2 SASEGT. The CDR3 runs to 14 residues. The CDR3 region is CASSVLGGQETQYF. The CDR3, as DNA: TGTGCCAGCAGTGTCTTGGGGGGCCAAGAGACCCAGTACTTC.

The chain is built from TRBV19 and TRBJ1-2; no definite D call. The CDR3 has 14 amino acids. V was clipped by 7 bases and J by 2 bases, with 14 bases between them. Germline V lookup: CDR1 LNHDA, CDR2 SQIVND (reference sequence). The CDR3 coding sequence is TGTGCCAGTAAACTTTGGGGAATCAACTATGGCTACACCTTC. Translated: CASKLWGINYGYTF.

V and J are TRBV10-2 and TRBJ2-5; 11 bases align to TRBD1. The CDR3 covers 14 residues. The germline V gene has CDR1 WSHSY and CDR2 SAAADI. The J segment lost 5 bases and the V segment lost 5 bases, leaving 4 bases of the junction unmatched. The CDR3 protein is CASSWTGGRETQYF. CDR3 nucleotides: TGCGCCAGCAGTTGGACAGGGGGCCGGGAGACCCAGTACTTC.